Each of the 5 T cell receptor beta chains below was sequenced from the same sample in a study of shared clonotypes between healthy human individuals. Produced via immunoSEQ multiplex PCR; TCRdb's table is partial and in-frame only. The table records about 92,000 clones, over 60% of them present only once. Material for sequencing was memory CD8+ T cells sorted from blood. The subset here: CD45RO+ cells pooled with CCR7-negative TemRA cells. Receptors were obtained from a young man in good health.

The chain employs TRBV6-5 and TRBJ2-3; 11 bases are a match to TRBD1. The V and J ends lost 6 bases and 6 bases, in that order; junction bases with no gene match: 5. From germline, CDR1 is MNHEY and CDR2 SVGAGI. The CDR3 loop spans 14 amino acids. The chain's CDR3 is CASSSGQGVDTQYF. The CDR3 DNA reads TGTGCCAGCAGCTCGGGACAGGGGGTTGATACGCAGTATTTT.

V usage is TRBV4-2 and J usage is TRBJ1-1; D unresolved. From germline, CDR1 is LGHNA and CDR2 YNFKEQ. V was pared by 2 bases and J by 3 bases, with 7 bases between. The CDR3 contains 13 residues. CDR3: CASSQLRYTEAFF. The CDR3 DNA reads TGTGCCAGCAGCCAACTAAGATACACTGAAGCTTTCTTT.

The chain links TRBV4-1 to TRBJ2-5; 8 bases map to TRBD1. The CDR3 loop spans 17 amino acids. CDR1 is MGHRA, CDR2 YSYEKL, per germline. V gave up 0 bases and J gave up 2 bases; unmatched junction bases: 8. Here the CDR3 reads CASSQDPQGALQETQYF. The CDR3 DNA is TGCGCCAGCAGCCAAGATCCCCAGGGGGCCCTACAAGAGACCCAGTACTTC.

The chain uses TRBV7-6 and TRBJ2-1; D is unresolved. The ends were cut back, 2 bases at V and 6 bases at J, with 14 bases in the middle. This CDR3 spans 15 amino acids. Germline CDR1 reads SGHVS; CDR2 reads FNYEAQ. The CDR3, as DNA: TGTGCCAGCAGCTTACTAAACCCGGGCCTCAATGAGCAGTTCTTC. Its protein is CASSLLNPGLNEQFF.

The chain carries TRBV11-2 and TRBJ2-2, with D unresolved. The CDR3 is made up of 10 amino acids. Germline V gives CDR1 SGHAT, CDR2 FQNNGV. The ends were cut back, 8 bases at V and 8 bases at J, with 6 bases in the middle. The CDR3 DNA reads as TGTGCCAGCGGTTCGGGGGAGCTGTTTTTT. It is translated as CASGSGELFF.